The present T cell receptor (beta chain) was sequenced within a study of shared clonotypes between healthy human individuals (dated by TCRdb to 2018 to 2020). About the study as a whole: Three men and two women, aged 18 to 49 years, made up the cohort. Per donor, three plates each were used for CD4 naive and CD4 memory, two for CD8 naive, and one for CD8 memory. The study deeply sequenced blood TCR repertoires of roughly five healthy adults to estimate repertoire size and the extent of clonotype sharing between individuals. To increase sequencing depth and limit assay-specific biases, TCR repertoire library preparation and sequencing were carried out by different laboratories using diverse techniques. Each donor's leukapheresis produced roughly between roughly 0.85 and 9.5 billion PBMCs. Overall study outcomes, separate from this receptor: Sharing across a few donors was observed for approximately 5% of naive CD4, over 3% of naive CD8, over 2% of memory CD4, and less than 0.45% of memory CD8 clonotypes. Compared with non-shared clonotypes, the clonotypes found in all four sorted-subset donors had higher generation probabilities. Naive subsets generally had larger estimated clonotype richness than memory subsets. Sampling was limited to blood, and TCR repertoires in tissue likely differ from TCR repertoires in blood. Even with the large sequencing depth, rarefaction of the sorted-subset datasets indicated that sequencing was incomplete. Based on pairwise subsampling, the degree of clonotype sharing among donors was expected to be affected by sequencing depth. Because the study included only a small number of donors, the genetic and exposure-history diversity represented was limited.

For this clone: The clone's antigen remains unknown. No qualities accompany the bases; no much larger clone lies one base away. In the same sample, other DNA sequences code for this CDR3.

Using the deep immunoSEQ assay, TCR CDR3 regions were amplified from genomic DNA by multiplex PCR. Genomic DNA extracted from each cell subset was distributed evenly over all wells of several immunoSEQ 96-well plates, and each plate served as one replicate. For sorted subsets, approximately 190 ng of genomic DNA, equivalent to 25,000 to 30,000 T cell genomes, went into each replicate PCR. Purified libraries were quantified with a Qubit 3.0 fluorometer, sized on a Bioanalyzer 2100, and re-quantified with the KAPA Library Quantification kit. A separate single-read 150-cycle Illumina NextSeq 550 flow cell was used to sequence each immunoSEQ 96-well plate. From the authors' description of their analysis: Because only junctional sequences without quality scores were contained in the immunoSEQ output, filtering matching that applied to full-length reads could not be performed. Sequences were annotated with PyIR, a Python wrapper for IgBLAST v1.9, using IMGT germline references to assign V/J genes and CDR3. Reads were filtered out if the reads had weak V/J assignments (E-value above 1e-6), no CDR3, stop codons, out-of-frame junctions, or ambiguous translated residues. V3J clonotypes were defined by identical inferred V gene, J gene, and CDR3 amino acid sequence. Percentage overlap between repertoires was computed as shared unique clonotypes divided by the size of the smaller repertoire. RTK rarefaction, the Chao1 estimator, and Recon v2.1 estimates of unobserved clonotypes were used to assess repertoire richness. OLGA was used to compute generation probabilities for all TCRbeta clonotypes that the gDNA method yielded from four donors. TCRdb retrieved this table from immuneACCESS and kept in-frame rearrangements only. Not all clones are present; in checked studies, unresolved V genes account for under half, and no reason is known for the remainder. V and J calls and clone size come straight from that table; D and trimming were deduced from the DNA. Recorded for this sample are about 2.3 million clones; 93% of them occurred a single time. The ten largest account for under 0.45% of the sample.

The germline V gene (reference sequence) gives CDR1 as DFQATT and CDR2 as SNEGSKA. The V and J ends are trimmed by 0 bases and 9 bases, leaving 6 bases between them. Including the terminal cysteine and phenylalanine, the CDR3 comprises 11 residues. This entry keeps only the CDR3 DNA: 33 bases, framed from base 1. Healthy HIV-negative adults with no recently reported acute infections or vaccinations were included as donors. All donors were Caucasian adults living in Nashville, Tennessee, USA. CD4+ T cells were enriched by magnetic negative selection, after which naive cells were positively selected on CD45RA and the negative fraction was taken as the memory subset. After blood collection by leukapheresis, PBMCs were isolated using Ficoll-Histopaque density gradient centrifugation and then cryopreserved in the vapor phase of liquid nitrogen. Analytical flow cytometry was used to check the purity and quantity of each magnetically sorted T cell population. Genomic DNA was isolated from each sorted fraction and quantified by UV absorbance on a Nanodrop 2000c.

This receptor was taken from a man between 18 and 29 years old in good health. Some clones in this sample may be carry-over from other donors' samples. The material sequenced was naive CD4+ T cells from PBMCs. The label giving this sample's cell subset or site can be read as: CD45RA+ positively selected. The chain is encoded by TRBV20-1 joined to TRBJ2-1, with a tentative D gene TRBD1 over 6 matching bases. The CDR3 reads as follows: CSARDRGEQFF. The DNA is TGCAGTGCTAGAGACAGGGGTGAGCAGTTCTTC.